These T cell receptor beta chains were read from a single sample in a study of blood T cell repertoires in COVID-19. Assay: immunoSEQ multiplex PCR; the TCRdb copy retains only in-frame clones and omits some. The sample has a few hundred thousand clones; roughly 90% are singletons. The sequencing input was peripheral blood. Source of these receptors: a woman aged 25-40 years with COVID-19, enrolled during active disease. The CDR3 runs from the conserved cysteine through the conserved F or W. D genes are given only for firm matches. The size of a clone is reported for some rows only, either as once, few or many, or as a class for expanded clones.

V gene: TRBV7-2; clone size: .; D gene: TRBD2; J gene: TRBJ2-7; CDR3 DNA: TGTGCCAGCAGCTTAATTAGCGGGAGCCCCGAGCAGTACTTC; CDR3 protein: CASSLISGSPEQYF
V gene: TRBV28; clone size: .; D gene: .; J gene: TRBJ1-6; CDR3 DNA: TGTGCCAGCAGTTTAGAAGACAGACCCACACCCCTCCACTTT; CDR3 protein: CASSLEDRPTPLHF
V gene: TRBV5-1; clone size: .; D gene: .; J gene: TRBJ2-1; CDR3 DNA: TGCGCCAGCAGCGGGAGTGTGAATGAGCAGTTCTTC; CDR3 protein: CASSGSVNEQFF
V gene: TRBV5-1; clone size: few; D gene: .; J gene: TRBJ2-5; CDR3 DNA: TGCGCCAGCAGCCCTTTGAGCCAAGAGACCCAGTACTTC; CDR3 protein: CASSPLSQETQYF
V gene: TRBV11-2; clone size: .; D gene: .; J gene: TRBJ1-4; CDR3 DNA: TGTGCCAGCAGGGACACCGGAAGGAGTGAAAAACTGTTTTTT; CDR3 protein: CASRDTGRSEKLFF
V gene: TRBV7-3; clone size: .; D gene: TRBD1; J gene: TRBJ1-1; CDR3 DNA: TGTGCCAGCAGCTGGGGACAGGACACTGAAGCTTTCTTT; CDR3 protein: CASSWGQDTEAFF
V gene: TRBV7-2; clone size: .; D gene: .; J gene: TRBJ1-2; CDR3 DNA: TGTGCCAGCAGCTTAGGCGTCATCTATGGCTACACCTTC; CDR3 protein: CASSLGVIYGYTF
V gene: TRBV15; clone size: once; D gene: TRBD2; J gene: TRBJ2-2; CDR3 DNA: TGTGCCACAGCCGGGACTAGCGGGCGCACCGGGGAGCTGTTTTTT; CDR3 protein: CATAGTSGRTGELFF
V gene: TRBV30; clone size: .; D gene: TRBD2; J gene: TRBJ2-5; CDR3 DNA: TGTGCCTGGGATAGCGGGATCCAAGAGACCCAGTACTTC; CDR3 protein: CAWDSGIQETQYF
V gene: TRBV5-5; clone size: .; D gene: TRBD2; J gene: TRBJ2-7; CDR3 DNA: TGTGCCAGCAGGTTTGGAGCGGGGGGCGGGTACGAGCAGTACTTC; CDR3 protein: CASRFGAGGGYEQYF
V gene: TRBV7-2; clone size: .; D gene: .; J gene: TRBJ1-6; CDR3 DNA: TGTGCCAGCAGCCCTCCTCAGGGGATGGCACCCCTCCACTTT; CDR3 protein: CASSPPQGMAPLHF
V gene: TRBV6-5; clone size: .; D gene: .; J gene: TRBJ1-3; CDR3 DNA: TGTGCCAGCAGTTTAGACAACTCTGGAAACACCATATATTTT; CDR3 protein: CASSLDNSGNTIYF
V gene: TRBV4-1; clone size: once; D gene: .; J gene: TRBJ2-2; CDR3 DNA: TGCGCCAGCAGCCAAAGATCGGGGTTCGCGAACACCGGGGAGCTGTTTTTT; CDR3 protein: CASSQRSGFANTGELFF
V gene: TRBV11-1; clone size: .; D gene: .; J gene: TRBJ1-4; CDR3 DNA: TGTGCCAGCAGCTTAGTGGCAGGGGCGGAGGAAAAACTGTTTTTT; CDR3 protein: CASSLVAGAEEKLFF
V gene: TRBV14; clone size: .; D gene: .; J gene: TRBJ1-5; CDR3 DNA: TGTGCCAGCAGCCCTTCGGGGAATCAGCCCCAGCATTTT; CDR3 protein: CASSPSGNQPQHF
V gene: TRBV28; clone size: .; D gene: .; J gene: TRBJ2-7; CDR3 DNA: TGTGCCACAGGGAGGGGGGAGAGGCGGTACGAGCAGTACTTC; CDR3 protein: CATGRGERRYEQYF
V gene: TRBV4-2; clone size: .; D gene: .; J gene: TRBJ2-7; CDR3 DNA: TGTGCCAGCAGCCAAGATAGGGGGTACACCTCCTACGAGCAGTACTTC; CDR3 protein: CASSQDRGYTSYEQYF
V gene: TRBV30; clone size: .; D gene: TRBD2; J gene: TRBJ2-1; CDR3 DNA: TGTGCCTGGATCATGACTAGCGGGAGGGCGTCAGTTAATAATGAGCAGTTCTTC; CDR3 protein: CAWIMTSGRASVNNEQFF
V gene: TRBV30; clone size: few; D gene: TRBD1; J gene: TRBJ1-5; CDR3 DNA: TGTGCCTGGAGTATGGGACAGGGGTATCAGCCCCAGCATTTT; CDR3 protein: CAWSMGQGYQPQHF
V gene: TRBV6-4; clone size: once; D gene: TRBD2; J gene: TRBJ2-7; CDR3 DNA: TGTGCCAGCAGTGTTCTAGCGGTGAGCTCCTACGAGCAGTACTTC; CDR3 protein: CASSVLAVSSYEQYF
V gene: TRBV7-9; clone size: .; D gene: TRBD1; J gene: TRBJ1-3; CDR3 DNA: TGTGCCAGCAGCTTGGACAGGGGTACTGGAAACACCATATATTTT; CDR3 protein: CASSLDRGTGNTIYF
V gene: TRBV19; clone size: .; D gene: .; J gene: TRBJ2-1; CDR3 DNA: TGTGCCAGTAGCGGGGGGCGCGTCGGAAATGAGCAGTTCTTC; CDR3 protein: CASSGGRVGNEQFF
V gene: TRBV11-2; clone size: once; D gene: .; J gene: TRBJ1-3; CDR3 DNA: TGTGCCAGCAGCTTAGACCCCATGGGCGACTCTGGAAACACCATATATTTT; CDR3 protein: CASSLDPMGDSGNTIYF